The clone carrying this TCR beta chain was seen once. Its matching antigen is unknown. The source of the sample is a study of CD8+CD57+ T cells in acquired aplastic anemia. The overall study: Mean DNA quantity obtained from sorted CD4+ and CD8+ cells was about 3.5 ug. As sequenced from healthy donors, CD4+ cells averaged roughly 11 million reads.

In germline, CDR1 is SGHTA, CDR2 FQGNSA. Trimming took off 5 bases at V and 4 bases at J, with 18 bases between the two ends. The CDR3 spans 16 residues. Whole-study findings and limits: Between patients and controls, 25 to 35 CD8+ CDR3 sequences were found in common.

TCR beta VDJ and CDR3 profiling used genomic DNA as template. TCRdb reprocessed the reads via MiXCR and lists one record per CDR3 protein. The table lists 50,000 to 70,000 distinct CDR3 sequences, about 50% of them singletons. The chain couples TRBV7-2 to TRBJ2-1, with D tentatively TRBD1 (5 bases). Sequencing was performed on sorted CD4+, CD8+, or CD8+CD57+ T cells (not recorded which) from PBMCs. The TCR originated in a human donor in good health, serving as a control. This chain's CDR3 is CASSHQQIQGYNEQFF. CDR3 in DNA: TGTGCCAGCAGCCACCAACAGATTCAGGGATACAATGAGCAGTTCTTC. Combining the CDR3 with reference TRBV7-2 and TRBJ2-1 gives the whole variable domain GAGVSQSPSNKVTEKGKDVELRCDPISGHTALYWYRQSLGQGLEFLIYFQGNSAPDKSGLPSDRFSAERTGGSVSTLTIQRTQQEDSAVYLCASSHQQIQGYNEQFFGPGTRLTVL.